The rows below give T cell receptor beta chains drawn from one sample of a study of blood T cell repertoires in COVID-19. TCRdb keeps only in-frame clones here, not all; method: immunoSEQ multiplex PCR. The table lists 200,000 to 250,000 clones, 65% to 85% of them singletons. Sequenced sample: peripheral blood. Receptors were obtained from a woman of 80 years or more with acute or convalescent COVID-19. Each CDR3 is given with its conserved first and last residue. A D gene is named only where the DNA matches it firmly. Clone size appears in some rows only: once, few, many, or a class for an expanded clone.

v_gene	abundance	d_gene	len	j_gene	CDR3aa	CDR3nt
TRBV19	once	NA	13	TRBJ2-1	CASSQGLAFNQFF	TGTGCCAGTAGTCAAGGCCTAGCTTTTAACCAGTTCTTC
TRBV19	NA	NA	14	TRBJ2-2	CASSIGGKAGELFF	TGTGCCAGTAGTATCGGCGGGAAAGCCGGGGAGCTGTTTTTT
TRBV6-5	NA	TRBD1	14	TRBJ1-5	CASRPDRRNQPQHF	TGTGCCAGCAGGCCGGACAGGAGAAATCAGCCCCAGCATTTT
TRBV4-1	NA	NA	15	TRBJ2-7	CASSQDGTGYYEQYF	TGCGCCAGCAGCCAAGACGGGACTGGGTACTACGAGCAGTACTTC
TRBV19	NA	TRBD1	13	TRBJ1-1	CASSIGQGAEAFF	TGTGCCAGTAGTATCGGGCAGGGGGCTGAAGCTTTCTTT
TRBV5-6	NA	TRBD2	18	TRBJ2-1	CASSFGTSGGPGSNEQFF	TGTGCCAGCAGCTTCGGGACTAGCGGGGGACCTGGTTCAAATGAGCAGTTCTTC
TRBV6-5	NA	TRBD1	14	TRBJ1-1	CASRGTGGRKGAFF	TGTGCCAGCAGAGGGACAGGGGGTCGAAAGGGAGCTTTCTTT
TRBV19	NA	NA	13	TRBJ1-5	CASSTTRGGAQHF	TGTGCCAGTAGTACAACGCGGGGGGGAGCCCAGCATTTT
TRBV7-8	NA	TRBD2	18	TRBJ2-7	CASSSVHPSLAGSYEQYF	TGTGCCAGCAGCTCCGTACACCCCTCACTAGCGGGCTCCTACGAGCAGTACTTC
TRBV19	few	TRBD2	16	TRBJ2-3	CASSPGTSGYTDTQYF	TGTGCCAGTAGTCCAGGGACTAGCGGATACACAGATACGCAGTATTTT
TRBV11-3	NA	NA	14	TRBJ2-7	CASSSSEGGYEQYF	TGTGCCAGCAGCTCATCTGAGGGCGGCTACGAGCAGTACTTC
TRBV7-2	NA	NA	16	TRBJ1-3	CASSLMATISGNTIYF	TGTGCCAGCAGCTTAATGGCCACCATCTCTGGAAACACCATATATTTT
TRBV19	once	TRBD1	15	TRBJ2-2	CASSTGGANTGELFF	TGTGCCAGTAGTACAGGGGGCGCGAACACCGGGGAGCTGTTTTTT
TRBV14	NA	NA	20	TRBJ2-3	CASSQEPTFVLDTRTDTQYF	TGTGCCAGCAGCCAAGAACCTACGTTTGTGCTCGACACCCGCACAGATACGCAGTATTTT
TRBV6-5	many	TRBD1	15	TRBJ2-7	CASSSPGTGVYEQYF	TGTGCCAGCAGTTCACCCGGGACAGGGGTCTACGAGCAGTACTTC
TRBV6-1	NA	NA	15	TRBJ2-1	CASTFSILRGSEQFF	TGTGCCAGCACCTTTAGTATACTTCGGGGAAGTGAGCAGTTCTTC
TRBV7-2	few	TRBD2	16	TRBJ2-2	CASSPRGGRAHGELFF	TGTGCCAGCAGCCCACGGGGCGGGAGGGCCCACGGGGAGCTGTTTTTT
TRBV28	few	TRBD1	14	TRBJ2-5	CASSDRDQMQTQYF	TGTGCCAGCAGTGACAGGGACCAGATGCAGACCCAGTACTTC
TRBV6-6	NA	NA	15	TRBJ2-7	CASSYMGQGLSEQYF	TGTGCCAGCAGTTATATGGGCCAGGGATTGTCCGAGCAGTACTTC
TRBV7-3	NA	NA	13	TRBJ1-1	CASSTTGNTEAFF	TGTGCCAGCAGCACGACAGGGAACACTGAAGCTTTCTTT
TRBV21-1	few	NA	12	TRBJ1-5	CASPQWYQPQHF	TGTGCCAGCCCGCAGTGGTATCAGCCCCAGCATTTT
TRBV18	NA	NA	13	TRBJ2-4	CASSLHSLDIQYF	TGTGCCAGCTCACTCCACTCCTTGGACATTCAGTACTTC
TRBV25-1	NA	TRBD2	13	TRBJ2-7	CASRGLAYNEQYF	TGTGCCAGCAGGGGACTAGCGTACAACGAGCAGTACTTC
TRBV3-1/TRBV3-2	NA	NA	16	TRBJ2-5	CASSPHPGGGGETQYF	TGTGCCAGCAGCCCGCACCCTGGGGGAGGAGGGGAGACCCAGTACTTC
TRBV10-3	NA	TRBD2	17	TRBJ2-7	CAKTRTSGPIMEYEQYF	TGTGCCAAAACTCGGACTAGCGGGCCTATAATGGAATACGAGCAGTACTTC
TRBV18	NA	NA	15	TRBJ2-7	CASSREGQGAYEQYF	TGTGCCAGCTCACGGGAAGGACAAGGCGCCTACGAGCAGTACTTC
TRBV11-3	NA	TRBD1	17	TRBJ2-6	CASSARTGHSGANVLTF	TGTGCCAGCAGCGCCCGGACAGGGCACTCTGGGGCCAACGTCCTGACTTTC
TRBV27	NA	NA	15	TRBJ1-5	CASSLGPMKGSPQHF	TGTGCCAGCAGTTTAGGACCTATGAAGGGGTCGCCCCAGCATTTT
TRBV24-1	NA	NA	13	TRBJ1-1	CATSDSGRGEAFF	TGTGCCACCAGTGATTCGGGACGGGGGGAAGCTTTCTTT
TRBV2	NA	NA	13	TRBJ2-5	CASSPGGGVDQYF	TGTGCCAGCAGTCCCGGCGGGGGCGTCGACCAGTACTTC
TRBV2	NA	TRBD1	15	TRBJ1-2	CASSGTGPRGYGYTF	TGTGCCAGCAGTGGGACAGGGCCCCGAGGCTATGGCTACACCTTC
TRBV11-3	NA	TRBD2	15	TRBJ2-7	CASRTGEGRAIEQYF	TGTGCCAGCAGAACCGGTGAGGGGAGGGCTATCGAGCAGTACTTC
TRBV28	NA	NA	14	TRBJ1-5	CAIDQRGGNQPQHF	TGTGCCATCGATCAAAGGGGTGGCAATCAGCCCCAGCATTTT
TRBV10-3	NA	TRBD1	18	TRBJ2-1	CAISESTGGVSSYNEQFF	TGTGCCATCAGTGAGTCGACAGGGGGCGTGAGCTCCTACAATGAGCAGTTCTTC
TRBV6-6	NA	NA	15	TRBJ2-3	CASSYPPPYTDTQYF	TGTGCCAGCAGTTACCCCCCCCCTTACACAGATACGCAGTATTTT
TRBV30	NA	TRBD1	13	TRBJ1-2	CAWSGTGTEGYTF	TGTGCCTGGAGCGGGACAGGGACGGAGGGCTACACCTTC
TRBV19	NA	TRBD2	14	TRBJ2-5	CASTSSGSRETQYF	TGTGCCAGTACCTCTAGCGGGAGTAGAGAGACCCAGTACTTC
TRBV3-1/TRBV3-2	NA	TRBD1	13	TRBJ1-5	CASSRQGDQPQHF	TGTGCCAGCAGCCGGCAGGGGGATCAGCCCCAGCATTTT
TRBV9	NA	TRBD1	15	TRBJ2-7	CASSVGQASSYEQYF	TGTGCCAGCAGCGTGGGACAGGCTAGCTCCTACGAGCAGTACTTC
TRBV7-9	once	NA	17	TRBJ2-5	CASSIDLGAGAQETQYF	TGTGCCAGCAGCATAGACCTAGGGGCTGGAGCACAAGAGACCCAGTACTTC
TRBV6-1	NA	TRBD1	14	TRBJ1-2	CASSDGRGPYGYTF	TGTGCCAGCAGTGACGGCAGGGGGCCATATGGCTACACCTTC
TRBV6-1	NA	NA	13	TRBJ1-2	CASSEPLGNGYTF	TGTGCCAGCAGTGAACCCCTGGGCAATGGCTACACCTTC
TRBV3-1/TRBV3-2	NA	NA	14	TRBJ2-1	CASSQDSGYNEQFF	TGTGCCAGCAGCCAAGATTCAGGCTACAATGAGCAGTTCTTC
TRBV18	NA	NA	16	TRBJ1-5	CASSPSGGLSNQPQHF	TGTGCCAGCTCCCCGAGCGGGGGCCTAAGCAATCAGCCCCAGCATTTT
TRBV6-5	NA	TRBD1	15	TRBJ2-7	CASSFRTGKVREQYF	TGTGCCAGCAGTTTCAGGACAGGGAAAGTGCGCGAGCAGTACTTC
TRBV11-3	NA	TRBD1	14	TRBJ2-1	CASSSRTGHNEQFF	TGTGCCAGCAGCTCACGGACAGGCCACAATGAGCAGTTCTTC
TRBV5-1	NA	TRBD1	17	TRBJ2-1	CASSLGGSTGVNNEQFF	TGCGCCAGCAGCTTGGGTGGTTCAACAGGGGTTAACAATGAGCAGTTCTTC
TRBV30	NA	NA	13	TRBJ2-3	CATLGGHTDTQYF	TGTGCCACCCTGGGGGGTCACACAGATACGCAGTATTTT
TRBV6-5	NA	TRBD2	15	TRBJ2-7	CASSYSPSGAYEQYF	TGTGCCAGCAGTTACTCCCCTAGCGGGGCCTACGAGCAGTACTTC
TRBV18	NA	NA	15	TRBJ1-1	CASSPGAQRGTEAFF	TGTGCCAGCTCACCAGGAGCCCAAAGGGGGACTGAAGCTTTCTTT
TRBV5-1	few	TRBD1	15	TRBJ1-2	CASSLAGTENYGYTF	TGCGCCAGCAGCTTGGCCGGGACAGAGAACTATGGCTACACCTTC
TRBV3-1/TRBV3-2	NA	NA	15	TRBJ2-7	CASSLTHGESYEQYF	TGTGCCAGCAGTTTGACGCACGGGGAGTCCTACGAGCAGTACTTC
TRBV19	NA	NA	16	TRBJ1-4	CASSPGTGGGNEKLFF	TGTGCCAGTAGTCCAGGGACTGGCGGAGGTAATGAAAAACTGTTTTTT